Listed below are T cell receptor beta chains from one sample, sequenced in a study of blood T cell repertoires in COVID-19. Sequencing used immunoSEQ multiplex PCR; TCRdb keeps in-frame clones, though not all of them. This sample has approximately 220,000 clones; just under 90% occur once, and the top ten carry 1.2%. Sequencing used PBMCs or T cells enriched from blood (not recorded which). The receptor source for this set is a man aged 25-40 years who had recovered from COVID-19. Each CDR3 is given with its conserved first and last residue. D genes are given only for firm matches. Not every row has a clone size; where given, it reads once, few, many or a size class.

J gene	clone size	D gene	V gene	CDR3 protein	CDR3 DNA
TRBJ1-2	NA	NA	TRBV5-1	CASSTEPGSDDYGYTF	TGCGCCAGCAGCACCGAACCAGGGTCGGATGACTATGGCTACACCTTC
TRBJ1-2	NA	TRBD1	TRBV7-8	CASSPDRVRYGYTF	TGTGCCAGCAGCCCCGACAGGGTGAGGTATGGCTACACCTTC
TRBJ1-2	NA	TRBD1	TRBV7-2	CASSSSTGTYGYTF	TGTGCCAGCAGCTCCTCGACAGGGACCTATGGCTACACCTTC
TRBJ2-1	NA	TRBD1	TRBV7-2	CASSLEGQGYNEQFF	TGTGCCAGCAGCTTAGAAGGACAGGGGTACAATGAGCAGTTCTTC
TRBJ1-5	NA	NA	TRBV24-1	CATSDTNRGHGSNQPQHF	TGTGCCACCAGTGATACTAACCGGGGTCACGGGAGCAATCAGCCCCAGCATTTT
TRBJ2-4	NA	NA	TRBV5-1	CASRIQGGDIQYF	TGCGCCAGCAGGATCCAGGGGGGAGACATTCAGTACTTC
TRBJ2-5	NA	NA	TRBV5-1	CASSSTDTKETQYF	TGCGCCAGCAGCTCTACCGACACCAAAGAGACCCAGTACTTC
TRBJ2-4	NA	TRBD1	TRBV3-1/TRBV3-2	CASSPKQGDIQYF	TGTGCCAGCAGCCCCAAACAGGGGGACATTCAGTACTTC
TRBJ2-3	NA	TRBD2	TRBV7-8	CASSLAIWREGGDTQYF	TGTGCCAGCAGCTTAGCGATTTGGCGGGAGGGAGGAGATACGCAGTATTTT
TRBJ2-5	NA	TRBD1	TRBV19	CASGTGVEETQYF	TGTGCCAGTGGGACAGGGGTTGAGGAGACCCAGTACTTC
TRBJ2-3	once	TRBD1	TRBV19	CASSPRGQGHDTQYF	TGTGCCAGTAGTCCAAGGGGACAGGGGCACGATACGCAGTATTTT
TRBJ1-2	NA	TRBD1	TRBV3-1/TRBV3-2	CASSQGNPRTGGPFGYTF	TGTGCCAGCAGCCAAGGCAACCCACGTACAGGGGGTCCTTTTGGCTACACCTTC
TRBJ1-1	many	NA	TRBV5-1	CASSPIGGNTEAFF	TGCGCCAGCAGCCCCATCGGGGGGAACACTGAAGCTTTCTTT
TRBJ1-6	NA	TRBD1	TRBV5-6	CASSATGGGFGRSPLHF	TGTGCCAGCAGCGCTACAGGGGGCGGTTTTGGGCGGTCACCCCTCCACTTT
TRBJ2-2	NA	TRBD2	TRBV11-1	CASSLELAENTGELFF	TGTGCCAGCAGCCTGGAGCTAGCGGAAAACACCGGGGAGCTGTTTTTT
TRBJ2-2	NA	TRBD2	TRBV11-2	CASSSGLAGELYTGELFF	TGTGCCAGCAGCTCGGGACTAGCGGGAGAGTTATACACCGGGGAGCTGTTTTTT
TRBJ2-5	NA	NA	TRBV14	CASSRAVQETQYF	TGTGCCAGCAGCCGGGCAGTCCAAGAGACCCAGTACTTC
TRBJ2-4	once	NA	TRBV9	CASSAPGAKNIQYF	TGTGCCAGCAGCGCCCCCGGGGCCAAAAACATTCAGTACTTC
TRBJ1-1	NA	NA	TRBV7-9	CASSSQSGANTEAFF	TGTGCCAGCAGCTCGCAAAGCGGGGCGAACACTGAAGCTTTCTTT
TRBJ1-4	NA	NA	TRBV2	CAISDSHNEKLFF	TGTGCCATCTCGGACAGCCATAATGAAAAACTGTTTTTT
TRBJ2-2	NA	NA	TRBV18	CASSNVGPTGELFF	TGTGCCAGCTCAAATGTGGGGCCTACCGGGGAGCTGTTTTTT
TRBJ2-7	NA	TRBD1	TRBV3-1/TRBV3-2	CASSQSRIPGQFYEQYF	TGTGCCAGCAGCCAGTCGAGGATACCGGGACAGTTCTACGAGCAGTACTTC
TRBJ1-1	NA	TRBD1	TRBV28	CASSLGQGEAFF	TGTGCCAGCAGTTTGGGACAGGGTGAAGCTTTCTTT
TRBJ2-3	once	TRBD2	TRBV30	CAWRSGTSKDTQYF	TGTGCCTGGAGATCCGGGACTAGCAAGGATACGCAGTATTTT
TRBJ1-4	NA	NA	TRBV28	CASIGAPIGTNEKLFF	TGTGCCAGCATCGGAGCCCCCATCGGGACTAATGAAAAACTGTTTTTT
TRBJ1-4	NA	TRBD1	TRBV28	CASSLWVYSRDSVATNEKLFF	TGTGCCAGCAGTTTATGGGTCTATTCTCGGGACAGCGTAGCAACTAATGAAAAACTGTTTTTT
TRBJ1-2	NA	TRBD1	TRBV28	CASSSGTGYKVW	TGTGCCAGCAGCTCCGGGACAGGGTACAAAGTATGG
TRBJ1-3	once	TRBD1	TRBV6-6	CASSPRTGVTVRNTIYF	TGTGCCAGCAGTCCACGAACAGGGGTAACGGTTCGAAACACCATATATTTT
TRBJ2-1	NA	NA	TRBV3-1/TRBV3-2	CASSQEGPYNEQFF	TGTGCCAGCAGCCAAGAGGGCCCTTACAATGAGCAGTTCTTC
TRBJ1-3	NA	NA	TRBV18	CASSPIGQPLSGNTIYF	TGTGCCAGCTCACCGATAGGACAACCCCTCTCTGGAAACACCATATATTTT
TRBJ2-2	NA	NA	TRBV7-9	CASSLSPAGRNTGELFF	TGTGCCAGCAGCTTATCCCCGGCAGGGCGGAACACCGGGGAGCTGTTTTTT
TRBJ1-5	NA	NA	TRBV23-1	CASSQCWDTGIPYSNQPQHF	TGCGCCAGCAGTCAATGCTGGGATACAGGGATTCCCTATAGCAATCAGCCCCAGCATTTT
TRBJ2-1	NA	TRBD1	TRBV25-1	CASRRTGLLNEQFF	TGTGCCAGCCGGAGGACAGGGCTTCTCAATGAGCAGTTCTTC